This TCR beta chain is drawn from a study of OX40 agonist ivuxolimab in advanced cancers. Study-wide background: Cohort: 80% to 90% men, mean age around 61, aged about 20 to 90.

Generated by immunoSEQ multiplex PCR, the TCRdb table keeps only in-frame clones and is missing some. The sample lists about 41,000 clones, about 90% occurring once. CDR1 is MNHNS and CDR2 is SASEGT in the germline V gene. V lost 2 bases, J lost 0 bases, and 11 bases lay in between. The CDR3 spans 16 residues. Whole-study results and caveats: Compared with CD4+, CD8+ T cells on average had more expanded clones. In the 0.1 to 3.0 mg/kg range, CD4+ and CD8+ blood T cells had expanded clonally by week 6.

To note about this clone: What it binds is not known.

The material was CD4+ or CD8+ T cells sorted from blood, obtained in a trial of the OX40 agonist ivuxolimab. The source of this sequence is an adult with an advanced solid tumor such as melanoma, head and neck, liver or kidney cancer. This chain connects TRBV6-1 to TRBJ1-5, with D uncertain. This CDR3 is CASSEQSSYSNQPQHF. Here the CDR3 DNA reads TGTGCCAGCAGTGAACAGTCCTCATATAGCAATCAGCCCCAGCATTTT.